Listed below are T cell receptor beta chains from one sample, sequenced in a study of post-analysis software for immune sequencing data. From the PCR reads, TCRdb called clonotypes with MiXCR, one entry per CDR3 protein. The sample has approximately 690,000 distinct CDR3 sequences, around 64% seen once. The sequenced material came from blood. Receptor source: a girl between 2 and 10 years old with multiple sclerosis. Both conserved end residues are part of each CDR3. Fields, in order: CDR3 protein, CDR3 DNA, clone size, D gene, J gene, V gene. The D gene is left open where the match is weak. Rows give clone size only sometimes, using once, few, many, or a class for an expanded clone.

CDR3 protein: CASTLSGVNTEAFF; CDR3 DNA: TGTGCCAGCACCCTATCGGGAGTGAACACTGAAGCTTTCTTT; clone size: NA; D gene: NA; J gene: TRBJ1-1; V gene: TRBV7-9
CDR3 protein: CASRPGGARNIQYF; CDR3 DNA: TGTGCCAGCAGACCCGGGGGGGCCCGGAACATTCAGTACTTC; clone size: NA; D gene: TRBD2; J gene: TRBJ2-4; V gene: TRBV12-3/TRBV12-4
CDR3 protein: CSVEADGETQYF; CDR3 DNA: TGCAGCGTTGAAGCTGACGGAGAGACCCAGTACTTC; clone size: NA; D gene: NA; J gene: TRBJ2-5; V gene: TRBV29-1
CDR3 protein: CSGVSGSESYNEQFF; CDR3 DNA: TGCAGTGGGGTTAGCGGGAGTGAATCCTACAATGAGCAGTTCTTC; clone size: NA; D gene: TRBD2; J gene: TRBJ2-1; V gene: TRBV20-1
CDR3 protein: CSVGKGQTYEQYF; CDR3 DNA: TGCAGCGTCGGAAAGGGACAGACCTACGAGCAGTACTTC; clone size: NA; D gene: TRBD1; J gene: TRBJ2-7; V gene: TRBV29-1
CDR3 protein: CASSFDYPMSLFGANVLTF; CDR3 DNA: TGTGCCAGCAGTTTCGACTACCCCATGTCACTTTTTGGGGCCAACGTCCTGACTTTC; clone size: NA; D gene: NA; J gene: TRBJ2-6; V gene: TRBV12-3/TRBV12-4
CDR3 protein: CASSVSQVGNEQFF; CDR3 DNA: TGTGCCAGCAGCGTATCTCAGGTTGGGAATGAGCAGTTCTTC; clone size: NA; D gene: NA; J gene: TRBJ2-1; V gene: TRBV9
CDR3 protein: CASSLNTGETQYF; CDR3 DNA: TGTGCCAGCAGTTTAAATACTGGGGAGACCCAGTACTTC; clone size: few; D gene: NA; J gene: TRBJ2-5; V gene: TRBV12-3/TRBV12-4
CDR3 protein: CSANGFQRETDTQYF; CDR3 DNA: TGCAGTGCTAATGGGTTCCAGCGGGAGACAGATACGCAGTATTTT; clone size: NA; D gene: TRBD2; J gene: TRBJ2-3; V gene: TRBV20-1
CDR3 protein: CASSEIAGVGGEQFF; CDR3 DNA: TGCGCCAGCAGTGAAATAGCGGGAGTCGGTGGTGAGCAGTTCTTC; clone size: NA; D gene: TRBD2; J gene: TRBJ2-1; V gene: TRBV10-2
CDR3 protein: CASSLSGTGLYEQYF; CDR3 DNA: TGTGCCAGCAGCTTAAGTGGGACAGGCCTATACGAGCAGTACTTC; clone size: few; D gene: TRBD1; J gene: TRBJ2-7; V gene: TRBV7-2
CDR3 protein: CASKDPRTEYNEQFF; CDR3 DNA: TGTGCCAGCAAGGACCCTCGGACGGAATACAATGAGCAGTTCTTC; clone size: NA; D gene: NA; J gene: TRBJ2-1; V gene: TRBV2
CDR3 protein: CASSMRGTDTQYF; CDR3 DNA: TGTGCCAGTAGTATGCGCGGCACAGATACGCAGTATTTT; clone size: NA; D gene: NA; J gene: TRBJ2-3; V gene: TRBV19
CDR3 protein: CASSLGRDRIYEQYF; CDR3 DNA: TGCGCCAGCAGCTTGGGACGGGACAGGATATACGAGCAGTACTTC; clone size: NA; D gene: TRBD1; J gene: TRBJ2-7; V gene: TRBV5-1
CDR3 protein: CASSLVTSRGLNEQFF; CDR3 DNA: TGTGCCAGCAGCTTAGTTACTAGCAGGGGCCTCAATGAGCAGTTCTTC; clone size: NA; D gene: NA; J gene: TRBJ2-1; V gene: TRBV7-9
CDR3 protein: CSARDTAGADAQYF; CDR3 DNA: TGCAGTGCTAGAGATACGGCAGGCGCAGATGCGCAGTATTTT; clone size: few; D gene: NA; J gene: TRBJ2-3; V gene: TRBV20-1
CDR3 protein: CSAGVIQETQYF; CDR3 DNA: TGCAGTGCTGGGGTCATCCAAGAGACCCAGTACTTC; clone size: few; D gene: NA; J gene: TRBJ2-5; V gene: TRBV20-1
CDR3 protein: CASSLTLNTEAFF; CDR3 DNA: TGTGCCAGCAGCTTGACACTGAACACTGAAGCTTTCTTT; clone size: many; D gene: NA; J gene: TRBJ1-1; V gene: TRBV7-2
CDR3 protein: CSASRDTIAVGNQPQHF; CDR3 DNA: TGCAGTGCTAGTCGGGACACCATCGCGGTAGGCAATCAGCCCCAGCATTTT; clone size: NA; D gene: NA; J gene: TRBJ1-5; V gene: TRBV20-1
CDR3 protein: CAIRAHNRLPGQGDMNTEAFF; CDR3 DNA: TGTGCCATCAGAGCACATAACCGATTACCGGGACAGGGGGACATGAACACTGAAGCTTTCTTT; clone size: NA; D gene: TRBD1; J gene: TRBJ1-1; V gene: TRBV10-3